The present T cell receptor beta chain was sequenced within a study of cytomegalovirus exposure and HLA in healthy donors. Study-wide background: An early release of data contained approximately 85 million unique TCRs, which came from HLA-typed donors.

Notes on the study in general: V- and J-gene trimming of TCR beta was linked (in a later analysis) to a missense DCLRE1C variant. The study designated 150 or so TCR beta chains cytomegalovirus-associated.

Primers for the PCR totalled 60 Vbeta and 13 Jbeta. Clones were read by immunoSEQ multiplex PCR, and TCRdb kept only the in-frame ones, dropping some. The repertoire consists of about 120,000 clones, with 81% occurring once and the leading ten covering more than 1.5%. The CDR3 spans 14 residues. Germline CDR1 and CDR2: MNHEY and SVGAGI. The V segment lost 4 bases and the J segment 2 bases; nucleotides outside the gene matches: 4. Regarding this clone: Its target is not known.

The clonotype comes from a man younger than 30 in good health and CMV-seronegative. The chain employs TRBV6-5 and TRBJ1-1; 7 bases align to TRBD1. Sequenced: PBMCs. The CDR3 spells CASSSYRGNTEAFF. DNA of the CDR3: TGTGCCAGCAGTTCTTACAGGGGTAACACTGAAGCTTTCTTT.